The entry below gives a single T cell receptor beta chain sequence along with its context. The antigen is not known. CDR1 is MDHEN and CDR2 is SYDVKM in the germline V gene. The CDR3 runs 15 residues. Trimming cost V 6 bases and J 4 bases, with 18 bases left between them. This specimen comes from a study of immune evolution from preneoplasia to lung adenocarcinoma. The study's findings and limits: Normal lung had the highest top T cell clone frequencies. Later-stage lesions seemingly showed higher T cell density and diversity than normal lung.

Between the mid-2010s and the late 2010s, patients underwent resection in Japan or China. TCRdb's copy holds only in-frame clones and misses some; the assay was immunoSEQ multiplex PCR. The sample has thousands of clones, 80% to 90% seen once. The TCR originated in a donor of 70 years or more with lung adenocarcinoma. The rearrangement links TRBV28 to TRBJ1-2; the D gene is possibly TRBD1 (5 bases). The sample comprised FFPE adjacent normal lung tissue. The CDR3 is CASSSPGTGFYGYTF. For the CDR3, the DNA is TGTGCCAGCAGCTCTCCCGGGACGGGGTTCTATGGCTACACCTTC.